This T cell receptor (beta chain) was captured by sequencing in a study of blood T cell repertoires in COVID-19. V lost 7 bases and J lost 5; bases outside the gene matches: 7. Per the germline V gene, CDR1 is LNHDA and CDR2 is SQIVND (reference sequence). The CDR3 spans 14 residues. Original processing methods: Reference gene primer amplification yielded estimated nucleated cell counts. The protocol was immunoSEQ multiplex PCR, while the TCRdb copy is restricted to in-frame clones and leaves out a portion. That table supplies the V and J calls and clone size; D and trimming were determined from the DNA. The table lists about 350,000 clones, approximately 89% of them singletons.

Sequenced sample: peripheral blood. The chain couples TRBV19 to TRBJ2-3; 9 bases are a match to TRBD1. The clonotype comes from a woman aged 60-75 years with COVID-19, enrolled during active disease. The CDR3 reads CASTVGQGQDTQYF. The CDR3 DNA sequence: TGTGCCAGTACCGTGGGACAGGGACAAGATACGCAGTATTTT.